This T cell receptor beta chain was sequenced during a study of blood T cell repertoires in COVID-19. The data were produced by immunoSEQ multiplex PCR, yet TCRdb's version contains in-frame clones alone and is incomplete. The sample records fewer than 150,000 clones, 84% being singletons. Germline V gives CDR1 SGHRS, CDR2 YFSETQ. Trimming removed 4 bases from V and 5 bases from J, with 15 bases in between. The CDR3 runs 15 residues. The sequenced sample consisted of peripheral blood. The TCR originated in a woman of 80 years or more in a cohort sampled during active or convalescent COVID-19. The chain carries TRBV5-1 and TRBJ1-4; possibly TRBD1 for D (5 bases). CDR3: CASSLEGLRNEKLFF. CDR3 DNA: TGCGCCAGCAGCCTGGAGGGACTGCGAAATGAAAAACTGTTTTTT.